Listed below are T cell receptor beta chains from one sample, sequenced in a study of human T cells and chemical hapten exposure. TCRdb independently ran MiXCR on the 5' RACE reads; one entry per CDR3 protein. The repertoire holds around 82,000 distinct CDR3 sequences, with under 10% as singletons. These receptors were obtained from a male donor in good health. CDR3s include the opening cysteine and the closing phenylalanine or tryptophan. Each record gives: clone size, V gene, D gene, J gene, CDR3 protein, CDR3 DNA. D genes are given only for firm matches. Clone size is shown for a subset of rows, as once, few, many or a class of expanded clone.

size: many; V: TRBV27; D: TRBD1; J: TRBJ2-7; CDR3: CASSWDSSYEQYF; DNA: TGTGCCAGCAGTTGGGACAGCTCCTACGAGCAGTACTTC
size: many; V: TRBV15; D: -; J: TRBJ2-7; CDR3: CATSRDRGLVYEQYF; DNA: TGTGCCACCAGCAGAGATCGGGGGCTGGTTTACGAGCAGTACTTC
size: many; V: TRBV6-6; D: -; J: TRBJ1-5; CDR3: CASSFPGEGRGQPQHF; DNA: TGTGCCAGCAGTTTCCCCGGGGAGGGGAGAGGTCAGCCCCAGCATTTT
size: -; V: TRBV29-1; D: -; J: TRBJ1-6; CDR3: CSVMDGESSYNSPLHF; DNA: TGCAGCGTGATGGACGGAGAGAGCTCCTATAATTCACCCCTCCACTTT
size: many; V: TRBV7-9; D: TRBD1; J: TRBJ2-7; CDR3: CASSRGQGEEYF; DNA: TGTGCCAGCAGCAGGGGACAGGGGGAAGAGTACTTC
size: few; V: TRBV27; D: -; J: TRBJ2-6; CDR3: CASSLLRAPGANVLTF; DNA: TGTGCCAGCAGTTTATTGAGAGCCCCTGGGGCCAACGTCCTGACTTTC
size: few; V: TRBV19; D: -; J: TRBJ1-5; CDR3: CASSFQSNQPQHF; DNA: TGTGCCAGTAGTTTTCAGAGCAATCAGCCCCAGCATTTT
size: -; V: TRBV5-1; D: TRBD2; J: TRBJ2-7; CDR3: CASSYGGNSYEQYF; DNA: TGCGCCAGCAGCTACGGGGGGAACAGCTACGAGCAGTACTTC
size: many; V: TRBV3-1; D: -; J: TRBJ1-1; CDR3: CASSQTGNTEAFF; DNA: TGTGCCAGCAGCCAGACCGGGAACACTGAAGCTTTCTTT
size: -; V: TRBV13; D: -; J: TRBJ2-2; CDR3: CASSSVQVAGELFF; DNA: TGTGCCAGCAGCTCAGTACAGGTAGCCGGGGAGCTGTTTTTT
size: -; V: TRBV6-5; D: -; J: TRBJ2-2; CDR3: CASSNERDTHTGELFF; DNA: TGTGCCAGCAGTAACGAAAGGGACACTCACACCGGGGAGCTGTTTTTT
size: few; V: TRBV3-1; D: -; J: TRBJ1-5; CDR3: CASSYGDGTSQPQHF; DNA: TGTGCCAGCAGCTATGGGGACGGGACCTCTCAGCCCCAGCATTTT
size: -; V: TRBV18; D: -; J: TRBJ1-2; CDR3: CASSPTEELYGYTF; DNA: TGTGCCAGCTCACCCACGGAGGAGCTCTATGGCTACACCTTC
size: many; V: TRBV29-1; D: -; J: TRBJ1-1; CDR3: CSGSRDTSNTEAFF; DNA: TGCAGCGGGAGCCGGGACACCTCGAACACTGAAGCTTTCTTT
size: few; V: TRBV10-1; D: TRBD1; J: TRBJ2-7; CDR3: CASSPGGSGEQYF; DNA: TGCGCCAGCAGTCCAGGGGGCTCAGGCGAGCAGTACTTC
size: many; V: TRBV7-3; D: TRBD1; J: TRBJ1-2; CDR3: CASSLTLQGDGYTF; DNA: TGTGCCAGCAGCTTAACGCTACAGGGGGATGGCTACACCTTC
size: few; V: TRBV18; D: -; J: TRBJ1-1; CDR3: CASSPPLAGYTEAFF; DNA: TGTGCCAGCTCACCACCTCTCGCGGGCTACACTGAAGCTTTCTTT
size: few; V: TRBV20-1; D: -; J: TRBJ2-5; CDR3: CSARYRGDPHQETQYF; DNA: TGCAGTGCTAGATACCGAGGGGACCCTCACCAAGAGACCCAGTACTTC
size: -; V: TRBV11-3; D: -; J: TRBJ2-2; CDR3: CASSSYGGTGELFF; DNA: TGTGCCAGCAGCTCGTATGGGGGCACCGGGGAGCTGTTTTTT
size: many; V: TRBV6-4; D: -; J: TRBJ2-2; CDR3: CASSDSLSGEYGELFF; DNA: TGTGCCAGCAGTGACTCTCTTTCCGGGGAGTACGGGGAGCTGTTTTTT
size: few; V: TRBV7-9; D: TRBD1; J: TRBJ1-5; CDR3: CASSLDRGGYDSNQPQHF; DNA: TGTGCCAGCAGCTTAGACAGGGGCGGATATGATAGCAATCAGCCCCAGCATTTT
size: -; V: TRBV3-1; D: TRBD2; J: TRBJ2-3; CDR3: CASSQAGREEYF; DNA: TGTGCCAGCAGCCAAGCGGGGCGGGAGGAGTATTTT
size: -; V: TRBV7-2; D: -; J: TRBJ2-3; CDR3: CASSLQDRTTQYF; DNA: TGTGCCAGCAGCTTACAGGACCGAACGACGCAGTATTTT
size: few; V: TRBV12-3/TRBV12-4; D: -; J: TRBJ1-2; CDR3: CASSQTGLGNYGDTF; DNA: TGTGCCAGCAGTCAGACAGGTCTCGGTAACTATGGCGACACCTTC
size: -; V: TRBV6-2/TRBV6-3; D: TRBD1; J: TRBJ1-3; CDR3: CASSYVGQLSSGNTIYF; DNA: TGTGCCAGCAGTTACGTGGGACAGCTGAGCTCTGGAAACACCATATATTTT
size: -; V: TRBV12-5; D: TRBD2; J: TRBJ2-2; CDR3: CASSLVVAWRLLAGEVHGELFF; DNA: TGTGCCAGCAGTTTAGTCGTAGCTTGGCGCTTGTTAGCGGGAGAGGTCCACGGGGAGCTGTTTTTT
size: -; V: TRBV14; D: TRBD2; J: TRBJ2-3; CDR3: CASSHSWSSGGFTDTQYF; DNA: TGTGCCAGCAGCCATTCCTGGTCTAGCGGGGGGTTCACAGATACGCAGTATTTT
size: few; V: TRBV20-1; D: TRBD1; J: TRBJ1-5; CDR3: CSATQGSYSNQPQHF; DNA: TGCAGTGCAACACAGGGGTCTTATAGCAATCAGCCCCAGCATTTT
size: few; V: TRBV5-1; D: TRBD1; J: TRBJ2-1; CDR3: CASTGAGGYNEQFF; DNA: TGCGCCAGTACAGGGGCGGGCGGGTACAATGAGCAGTTCTTC
size: many; V: TRBV6-2/TRBV6-3; D: -; J: TRBJ2-3; CDR3: CASRDSAWQGDTDTQYF; DNA: TGTGCCAGCAGGGACTCCGCATGGCAGGGAGACACAGATACGCAGTATTTT
size: many; V: TRBV21-1; D: -; J: TRBJ2-1; CDR3: CASSMGAELGYNEQFF; DNA: TGTGCCAGCAGCATGGGAGCAGAACTCGGGTACAATGAGCAGTTCTTC
size: few; V: TRBV29-1; D: -; J: TRBJ1-1; CDR3: CSVVAPGVAFF; DNA: TGCAGCGTTGTTGCCCCGGGGGTAGCTTTCTTT
size: many; V: TRBV2; D: -; J: TRBJ2-7; CDR3: CASSEELGTGSEQYF; DNA: TGTGCCAGCAGTGAAGAACTTGGGACGGGTAGCGAGCAGTACTTC
size: few; V: TRBV5-5; D: -; J: TRBJ1-5; CDR3: CASSLGRRGPLYQPQHF; DNA: TGTGCCAGCAGCTTAGGTCGTAGGGGACCGCTCTATCAGCCCCAGCATTTT
size: many; V: TRBV5-8; D: -; J: TRBJ2-7; CDR3: CASSAHRVLDYEQYF; DNA: TGTGCCAGCAGCGCCCACAGGGTCCTAGACTACGAGCAGTACTTC
size: -; V: TRBV29-1; D: -; J: TRBJ2-5; CDR3: CSVDRDQETQYF; DNA: TGCAGCGTTGACAGGGATCAAGAGACCCAGTACTTC
size: few; V: TRBV6-5; D: -; J: TRBJ2-7; CDR3: CASSYREAYEQYF; DNA: TGTGCCAGCAGTTACAGGGAGGCGTACGAGCAGTACTTC
size: many; V: TRBV5-1; D: TRBD2; J: TRBJ2-3; CDR3: CASKERTSGGTDTQYF; DNA: TGCGCCAGCAAGGAACGGACTAGCGGAGGCACAGATACGCAGTATTTT
size: many; V: TRBV29-1; D: TRBD1; J: TRBJ1-2; CDR3: CSVGGQGPIGNTF; DNA: TGCAGCGTTGGGGGACAGGGCCCCATCGGTAACACCTTC
size: few; V: TRBV7-9; D: TRBD1; J: TRBJ1-1; CDR3: CASSLAEGGLGAEAFF; DNA: TGTGCCAGCAGCTTAGCCGAAGGGGGCTTGGGAGCTGAAGCTTTCTTT
size: -; V: TRBV5-1; D: -; J: TRBJ1-4; CDR3: CASRDGTNEKLFF; DNA: TGCGCCAGCAGAGACGGAACTAATGAAAAACTGTTTTTT
size: many; V: TRBV20-1; D: -; J: TRBJ1-1; CDR3: CSAPHGSLNTEAFF; DNA: TGCAGTGCTCCTCATGGCAGTCTGAACACTGAAGCTTTCTTT
size: few; V: TRBV7-8; D: -; J: TRBJ1-5; CDR3: CASSLARYQPQHF; DNA: TGTGCCAGCAGCTTAGCTCGTTATCAGCCCCAGCATTTT
size: -; V: TRBV10-3; D: TRBD2; J: TRBJ2-5; CDR3: CAISDLAGKETQYF; DNA: TGTGCCATCAGTGATTTAGCGGGGAAGGAGACCCAGTACTTC
size: few; V: TRBV5-5; D: -; J: TRBJ1-1; CDR3: CASRAGKAEAFF; DNA: TGTGCCAGCAGGGCGGGAAAAGCTGAAGCTTTCTTT
size: few; V: TRBV5-6; D: -; J: TRBJ2-7; CDR3: CASSLYPYREQYF; DNA: TGTGCCAGCAGCTTGTATCCGTACAGGGAGCAGTACTTC
size: many; V: TRBV7-2; D: TRBD2; J: TRBJ2-3; CDR3: CASSSSSGREFGTDTQYF; DNA: TGTGCCAGCAGCTCCTCTAGCGGGAGGGAGTTCGGCACAGATACGCAGTATTTT